These 13 T cell receptor beta chains share one sample of origin, sequenced in a study of radiation and T cells in renal cell carcinoma. Time point meaning: baseline pretreatment blood. Treatment in this sample: 15 Gy SBRT to primary tumor, nephrectomy 4 weeks later. Using immunoSEQ multiplex PCR, the repertoire was profiled, and TCRdb retains in-frame clones only, with some absent. The table includes some 150,000 clones, around nine tenths detected once. Here the sequenced sample was blood, taken from a patient whose treatment included radiotherapy and nephrectomy. These receptors were collected from a woman in her forties or fifties with renal cell carcinoma.

V usage is TRBV5-4 and J usage is TRBJ1-1, with a possible D match to TRBD1 (5 bases). V lost 5 bases and J 1 base, leaving 18 bases between the germline ends. Germline loops: CDR1 SGHNT, CDR2 YYREEE (reference sequence). This CDR3 is 16 amino acids long. CDR3 sequence: CASRDGLQRGNTEAFF. The DNA for the CDR3 is TGTGCCAGCAGGGATGGACTCCAGAGGGGGAACACTGAAGCTTTCTTT.

The gene calls are TRBV9 and TRBJ2-3; 8 bases line up with TRBD2. J was trimmed by 8 bases and V by 0 bases; bases with no gene match: 8. The CDR3 is 15 residues long. Germline V CDR1 and CDR2: SGDLS, YYNGEE. CDR3 DNA: TGTGCCAGCAGCGTAGATAGCGGGGTTCTTGGTACGCAGTATTTT. This gives the protein CASSVDSGVLGTQYF. Full variable domain (rest looked up from reference TRBV9 and TRBJ2-3): DSGVTQTPKHLITATGQRVTLRCSPRSGDLSVYWYQQSLDQGLQFLIQYYNGEERAKGNILERFSAQQFPDLHSELNLSSLELGDSALYFCASSVDSGVLGTQYFGPGTRLTVL.

V is TRBV11-2 and J is TRBJ2-7; no reliable D call. The ends were cut back, 6 bases at V and 2 bases at J, with 14 bases in the middle. The germline CDR1 and CDR2 sequences are SGHAT and FQNNGV. This CDR3 is 14 amino acids long. CDR3 sequence (DNA): TGTGCCAGCAGTAAAGACCGGGTCGCCTACGAGCAGTACTTC. This sequence encodes CASSKDRVAYEQYF.

The chain recombines TRBV30 with TRBJ2-5, with D tentatively TRBD1 (5 bases). The length of the CDR3 is 11 residues. V dropped 5 bases and J dropped 2 bases, with 6 bases sitting between them. CDR1 and CDR2 (germline): GTSNPN, SVGIG (reference sequence). The CDR3, as DNA: TGTGCCTGGGGACAACAAGAGACCCAGTACTTC. It specifies CAWGQQETQYF.

The chain carries TRBV5-1 and TRBJ2-5; possibly TRBD2 for D (6 bases). Germline-derived CDR1 and CDR2 are SGHRS and YFSETQ. The CDR3 extends over 16 amino acids. V was cut by 4 bases and J by 2 bases, with 18 bases left in between. In DNA, the CDR3 is TGCGCCAGCAGCACCACTAGCCTAACCCCTCAAGAGACCCAGTACTTC. Protein product: CASSTTSLTPQETQYF.

The chain links TRBV4-2 to TRBJ2-7; unclear D gene. Per the germline V gene, CDR1 is LGHNA and CDR2 is YNFKEQ. V was pared by 4 bases and J by 5 bases, with 12 bases between. This CDR3 is built from 13 residues. CDR3 nucleotide sequence: TGTGCCAGCAGCCTATCATCCACCGACGAGCAGTACTTC. Translation: CASSLSSTDEQYF.

In the case of this clone: The same CDR3 can be traced to other DNA sequences in this sample. This chain joins TRBV5-1 and TRBJ1-1, with 7 bases lining up with TRBD1. V was pared by 2 bases and J by 3 bases, with 1 base of the junction left unmatched. The CDR3 has 13 amino acids. CDR1 is SGHRS and CDR2 is YFSETQ in the germline V gene. CDR3 DNA sequence: TGCGCCAGCAGCTTCCAGGGGGACACTGAAGCTTTCTTT. Residues: CASSFQGDTEAFF.

This chain connects TRBV6-1 to TRBJ2-7; no clear D. Deletions cut 6 bases from V and 0 bases from J, with 6 bases between. In germline, CDR1 is MNHNS, CDR2 SASEGT. CDR3 length: 12 residues. The CDR3 spells CASRPSSYEQYF. In nucleotides, the CDR3 is TGTGCCAGCAGACCCAGCTCCTACGAGCAGTACTTC.

The chain links TRBV4-3 to TRBJ2-5; 7 nucleotides match TRBD1. The CDR3 runs to 14 residues. With 3 bases clipped from V and 4 bases from J, the junction kept 5 bases outside the gene matches. Germline CDR1 and CDR2: LGHNA and YSLEER. CDR3 sequence: CASSQQRGRETQYF. The CDR3 DNA sequence: TGCGCCAGCAGCCAGCAAAGGGGGCGAGAGACCCAGTACTTC.

The gene calls are TRBV5-4 and TRBJ1-2, with TRBD1 matching over 9 bases. Germline V gene data show CDR1 as SGHNT and CDR2 as YYREEE (reference sequence). V gave up 2 bases and J gave up 8 bases; unmatched junction bases: 13. This CDR3 has 16 amino acids. CDR3 amino acids: CASSLDRGKGFGGYTF. The CDR3 coding sequence is TGTGCCAGCAGCTTAGACAGGGGGAAGGGTTTTGGCGGCTACACCTTC.

Of note for this clone: This same CDR3 is encoded by further DNA sequences in the sample. The V call is TRBV5-4, the J call TRBJ2-5, with D uncertain. This CDR3 region has 14 residues. V lost 0 bases and J 2 bases, leaving 8 bases between the germline ends. The germline V gene encodes CDR1 SGHNT and CDR2 YYREEE (reference sequence). CDR3 sequence reads: CASSLAGVQETQYF. CDR3 sequence (DNA): TGTGCCAGCAGCTTGGCGGGCGTTCAAGAGACCCAGTACTTC.

This rearrangement joins TRBV18 to TRBJ2-2, with D possibly matching TRBD1 (6 bases). The CDR3 runs 15 residues. The V gene's germline CDR1 is KGHSH and CDR2 LQKENI. Trimming removed 1 base from V and 2 bases from J, with 8 bases in between. CDR3 DNA: TGTGCCAGCTCACCACGGGACACCAACACCGGGGAGCTGTTTTTT. It yields the protein CASSPRDTNTGELFF.

The chain carries TRBV11-1 and TRBJ1-1; 7 nucleotides agree with TRBD1. The ends lost 5 bases at V and 2 bases at J; junction bases unmatched: 8. The V gene's germline CDR1 is SGHAT and CDR2 FQDESV (reference sequence). The CDR3 extends over 15 amino acids. The CDR3 bases are TGTGCCAGCAGCCTCTCCGGGACAGCCAACACTGAAGCTTTCTTT. As protein: CASSLSGTANTEAFF.